The T cell receptor (beta chain) described here comes from a study of synovial regulatory T cells in juvenile arthritis (dated by TCRdb to between 2014 and 2017). The study in broad terms: Of the sequenced patients, roughly 6 received methotrexate, one received methotrexate plus infliximab, three were therapy-naive, and one had no treatment information. The study compared TCRbeta CDR3 repertoires of blood iaTreg cells, other blood Treg cells and synovial fluid Treg cells from matched patient samples. Although effector T cell subsets in the cohort were also sequenced for comparisons, the Treg dataset on its own covers only blood and synovial fluid Treg cells. Treg and Teff subsets from approximately 10 JIA patients with active disease were included in the TCR repertoire comparisons. Overall study outcomes, separate from this receptor: iaTreg TCR repertoires were largely private across patients and partially overlapped with synovial Teff and blood CPL repertoires. Blood iaTreg cells showed lower TCR diversity than other blood Treg cells, consistent with antigen-driven expansion. More CDR3 sequences were shared by synovial Treg cells with iaTreg cells than with other blood Treg cells, and a closer relation was confirmed by Chao-Jaccard similarity.

Libraries were prepared through the immunoSEQ multiplex PCR assay. TCRbeta CDR3 sequencing was performed by Adaptive Biotechnologies. For the original study's pipeline: To assess repertoire similarity, the researchers used the Chao-modified Jaccard index along with median clonotype overlap taken from 200 random subsamples at equal sample size. The similarity analyses were based on either productive nucleotide sequences or amino acid sequences translated in silico. To compare repertoires, the researchers applied hierarchical clustering with single linkage as well as t-SNE, based on Chao-modified Jaccard distances. Repertoire diversity was quantified with the Renyi index, after sample size normalisation, across a range of alpha values. Imported from immuneACCESS, the table was reduced by TCRdb to in-frame sequences with V and J called. These copies leave out some clones; in studies compared against another copy, an unresolved V gene accounts for under half, and the cause of the remainder is not known. V and J calls and clone size are as listed in that table; D and trimming were resolved from the DNA. The table for this sample records about 10,000 clones. Together, the top ten hold 0.35% of the sample.

The donors for the TCR repertoire analysis were around 11 juvenile idiopathic arthritis patients with active disease who had not reached inactive disease, of whom 3 were polyarticular and 8 were oligoarticular. A median age of around 10 years (range roughly 2.1-25) and a median disease duration of approximately seven years (range 0.2-19.1) were recorded for the TCR-sequenced patients. The samples used for TCR repertoire analysis were collected at two centres in Italy. Peripheral blood mononuclear cells were isolated by Histopaque-1077 density gradient and cryopreserved in roughly 90% FCS with about 10% DMSO. As for this clone: Its specific antigen is unknown.

Sequences were obtained from Treg cells from blood. What this sample's cell subset or site label stands for: remaining (HLA-DR-negative) circulating blood Treg cells. The TCR sequence derives from a donor aged 2-35 years with juvenile idiopathic arthritis.

The CDR3 in this case is CAIAASATPETQYF. The chain uses TRBV10-3 and TRBJ2-5; TCRdb calls TRBD2, which cannot be checked without DNA. According to the germline V gene, CDR1 reads ENHRY and CDR2 reads SYGVKD. The CDR3 sequence holds 14 residues, the cysteine and phenylalanine included. There is no recorded DNA.